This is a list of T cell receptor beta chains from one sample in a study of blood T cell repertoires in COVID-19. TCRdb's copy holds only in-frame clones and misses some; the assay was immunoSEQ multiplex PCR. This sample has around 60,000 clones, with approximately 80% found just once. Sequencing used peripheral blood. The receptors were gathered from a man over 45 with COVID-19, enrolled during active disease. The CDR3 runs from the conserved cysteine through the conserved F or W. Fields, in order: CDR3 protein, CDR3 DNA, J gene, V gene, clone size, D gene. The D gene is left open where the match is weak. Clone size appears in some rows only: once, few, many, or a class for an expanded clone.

CDR3aa: CASSATYGETQYF
CDR3nt: TGTGCCAGCAGCGCCACCTACGGGGAGACCCAGTACTTC
j_gene: TRBJ2-5
v_gene: TRBV11-3
abundance: once
d_gene: .

CDR3aa: CASTRGRRYGYTF
CDR3nt: TGTGCCAGCACCCGGGGGAGGAGGTATGGCTACACCTTC
j_gene: TRBJ1-2
v_gene: TRBV5-6
abundance: .
d_gene: .

CDR3aa: CSAPGESSYNEQFF
CDR3nt: TGCAGCGCACCGGGGGAAAGCTCCTACAATGAGCAGTTCTTC
j_gene: TRBJ2-1
v_gene: TRBV29-1
abundance: .
d_gene: .

CDR3aa: CSVLRDLNTEAFF
CDR3nt: TGCAGCGTCCTCCGGGACTTGAACACTGAAGCTTTCTTT
j_gene: TRBJ1-1
v_gene: TRBV29-1
abundance: .
d_gene: .

CDR3aa: CASSTSLWTATGELFF
CDR3nt: TGTGCCAGTAGTACGTCCCTATGGACAGCCACCGGGGAGCTGTTTTTT
j_gene: TRBJ2-2
v_gene: TRBV19
abundance: .
d_gene: .

CDR3aa: CASSVLSSGANVLTF
CDR3nt: TGCGCCAGCAGCGTTTTGAGCTCTGGGGCCAACGTCCTGACTTTC
j_gene: TRBJ2-6
v_gene: TRBV5-1
abundance: .
d_gene: .

CDR3aa: CASSGTSASYEQYF
CDR3nt: TGTGCCAGCAGCGGGACTAGCGCCTCCTACGAGCAGTACTTC
j_gene: TRBJ2-7
v_gene: TRBV9
abundance: few
d_gene: TRBD2

CDR3aa: CASIPGQPNQPQHF
CDR3nt: TGTGCCAGCATTCCGGGACAGCCCAATCAGCCCCAGCATTTT
j_gene: TRBJ1-5
v_gene: TRBV28
abundance: once
d_gene: TRBD1

CDR3aa: CASSPGPTQPQHF
CDR3nt: TGTGCCAGCTCACCGGGGCCGACTCAGCCCCAGCATTTT
j_gene: TRBJ1-5
v_gene: TRBV18
abundance: once
d_gene: .

CDR3aa: CASTPRTGRPEAFF
CDR3nt: TGTGCCAGCACTCCAAGGACAGGGCGTCCTGAAGCTTTCTTT
j_gene: TRBJ1-1
v_gene: TRBV6-6
abundance: .
d_gene: TRBD1

CDR3aa: CATSRGSGEKLFF
CDR3nt: TGTGCCACCAGCAGAGGAAGCGGTGAAAAACTGTTTTTT
j_gene: TRBJ1-4
v_gene: TRBV15
abundance: .
d_gene: .

CDR3aa: CASSLEHLTEAFF
CDR3nt: TGTGCCAGCAGCTTAGAACACCTCACTGAAGCTTTCTTT
j_gene: TRBJ1-1
v_gene: TRBV7-8
abundance: .
d_gene: .

CDR3aa: CASRSAGAYNEQFF
CDR3nt: TGTGCCTCAAGGTCAGCGGGAGCCTACAATGAGCAGTTCTTC
j_gene: TRBJ2-1
v_gene: TRBV14
abundance: .
d_gene: TRBD2

CDR3aa: CAILKRPSGRTQETQYF
CDR3nt: TGCGCCATCCTAAAGCGCCCTAGCGGGCGCACTCAAGAGACCCAGTACTTC
j_gene: TRBJ2-5
v_gene: TRBV2
abundance: .
d_gene: TRBD2

CDR3aa: CASSEPGQMNTEAFF
CDR3nt: TGTGCCAGCAGTGAACCTGGTCAGATGAACACTGAAGCTTTCTTT
j_gene: TRBJ1-1
v_gene: TRBV6-1
abundance: .
d_gene: .

CDR3aa: CASSYFGSSYEQYF
CDR3nt: TGTGCCAGCAGTTACTTTGGCAGTTCCTACGAGCAGTACTTC
j_gene: TRBJ2-7
v_gene: TRBV6-5
abundance: .
d_gene: .

CDR3aa: CSAQMGSGYTF
CDR3nt: TGCAGTGCCCAGATGGGCTCTGGCTACACCTTC
j_gene: TRBJ1-2
v_gene: TRBV20-1
abundance: .
d_gene: .

CDR3aa: CASSQGTSLDNEQFF
CDR3nt: TGTGCCAGCAGCCAAGGGACTAGCCTAGACAATGAGCAGTTCTTC
j_gene: TRBJ2-1
v_gene: TRBV3-1/TRBV3-2
abundance: .
d_gene: TRBD2

CDR3aa: CASSQKRTVDSNQPQHF
CDR3nt: TGTGCCAGCAGTCAAAAACGGACAGTCGACAGCAATCAGCCCCAGCATTTT
j_gene: TRBJ1-5
v_gene: TRBV6-6
abundance: .
d_gene: .

CDR3aa: CASSQDRGYEQYF
CDR3nt: TGCGCCAGCAGCCAAGATAGGGGATACGAGCAGTACTTC
j_gene: TRBJ2-7
v_gene: TRBV4-1
abundance: .
d_gene: .

CDR3aa: CASSNTVFSGNTIYF
CDR3nt: TGTGCCAGCAGTAATACAGTGTTTTCTGGAAACACCATATATTTT
j_gene: TRBJ1-3
v_gene: TRBV6-6
abundance: .
d_gene: .

CDR3aa: CASIRSGVQETQYF
CDR3nt: TGTGCCAGCATACGTAGCGGAGTCCAAGAGACCCAGTACTTC
j_gene: TRBJ2-5
v_gene: TRBV6-6
abundance: once
d_gene: .

CDR3aa: CAISDPGSPNYGYTF
CDR3nt: TGTGCCATCAGTGACCCGGGGAGCCCTAACTATGGCTACACCTTC
j_gene: TRBJ1-2
v_gene: TRBV10-3
abundance: .
d_gene: .

CDR3aa: CASRGTGGGYNEQFF
CDR3nt: TGTGCCAGCAGGGGAACAGGGGGCGGTTACAATGAGCAGTTCTTC
j_gene: TRBJ2-1
v_gene: TRBV28
abundance: .
d_gene: TRBD1

CDR3aa: CASSQGGMHTDTQYF
CDR3nt: TGTGCCAGCAGCCAAGGCGGGATGCACACAGATACGCAGTATTTT
j_gene: TRBJ2-3
v_gene: TRBV3-1/TRBV3-2
abundance: few
d_gene: .

CDR3aa: CASSQDTGTEAFF
CDR3nt: TGTGCCAGCAGCCAAGATACGGGCACTGAAGCTTTCTTT
j_gene: TRBJ1-1
v_gene: TRBV4-2
abundance: once
d_gene: .